The text below deals with one TCR beta chain. The entry originates in a study of T-cell reconstitution after alpha-beta-depleted transplantation in children. The CDR3 runs 13 residues. V lost 3 bases and J 7 bases, leaving 12 bases between the germline ends. During its preparation, the TCRbeta library received unique molecular identifiers. Each CDR3 protein gets one entry after TCRdb re-called the PCR reads with MiXCR. Of around 450,000 distinct CDR3 sequences detected, over 40% appear once; the ten largest clones hold 27%. The TCR was taken from a girl aged 2-10 years with aplastic anemia, due to receive a stem cell transplant. Sequencing used PBMCs, obtained before TCRalphabeta/CD19-depleted stem cell transplant. V is TRBV12-3 or TRBV12-4 and J is TRBJ1-1; D is possibly TRBD1 (6 bases). CDR3 coding DNA: TGTGCCAGCAGTTTTGATTGGGACAATGAAGCTTTCTTT. As protein: CASSFDWDNEAFF.